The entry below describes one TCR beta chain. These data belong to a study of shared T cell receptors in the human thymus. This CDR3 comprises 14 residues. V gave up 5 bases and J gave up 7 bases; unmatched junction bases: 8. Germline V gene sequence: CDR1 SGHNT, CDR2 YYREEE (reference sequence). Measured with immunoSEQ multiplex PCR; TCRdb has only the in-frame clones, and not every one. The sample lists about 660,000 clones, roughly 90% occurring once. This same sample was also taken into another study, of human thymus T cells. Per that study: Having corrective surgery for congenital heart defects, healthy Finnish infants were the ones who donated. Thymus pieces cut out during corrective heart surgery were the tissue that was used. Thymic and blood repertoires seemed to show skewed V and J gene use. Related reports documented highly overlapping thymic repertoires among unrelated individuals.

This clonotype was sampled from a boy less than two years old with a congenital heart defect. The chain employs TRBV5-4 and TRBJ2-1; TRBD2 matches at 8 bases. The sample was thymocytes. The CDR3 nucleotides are TGTGCCAGCAGAACGAGCGGGAGTACGAATGAGCAGTTCTTC. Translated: CASRTSGSTNEQFF.